Here is one TCR beta chain with its context. The CDR3 contains 15 residues. The V gene end was trimmed by 0 bases and the J gene end by 3 bases; junction bases not matched to a gene: 3. Per germline, CDR1 SGHVS and CDR2 FQNEAQ. In the authors' workflow: From reference gene primer amplification, estimates of nucleated cell counts were derived. TCRdb's table, derived via immunoSEQ multiplex PCR, lists solely in-frame clones and lacks some. V and J calls and clone size come straight from that table; D and trimming were deduced from the DNA. The sample includes 130,000 to 150,000 clones, roughly 80% seen only once; the top ten take approximately 3.5%. The sample belongs to a study of blood T cell repertoires in COVID-19. For the study at large: PBMCs, B-cell-depleted T cells, or T cells provided the cDNA or gDNA that made up the material.

This chain uses TRBV7-8 with TRBJ2-5, with 8 bases lining up with TRBD2. This receptor was obtained from a man aged 70 or older who had recovered from COVID-19. The sample consisted of peripheral blood. CDR3 in DNA: TGTGCCAGCAGCTTAGCACCAGCGGGAGAAGAGACCCAGTACTTC. Translating it yields CASSLAPAGEETQYF. Full variable domain (rest looked up from reference TRBV7-8 and TRBJ2-5): GAGVSQSPRYKVAKRGQDVALRCDPISGHVSLFWYQQALGQGPEFLTYFQNEAQLDKSGLPSDRFFAERPEGSVSTLKIQRTQQEDSAVYLCASSLAPAGEETQYFGPGTRLLVL.